The clone carrying this T cell receptor (beta chain) has only a few counts. The antigen is undetermined. Germline-derived CDR1 and CDR2 are KGHSH and LQKENI. The CDR3 spans 14 residues. Trimming took off 3 bases at V and 5 bases at J, with 11 bases between the two ends. Healthy bone marrow donors supplied every sample. The sample comes from a study of cytomegalovirus exposure and HLA in healthy donors. Study-wide findings and caveats: In a later analysis, common viral pathogens appeared linked to several of the most significant clusters. A later analysis linked a missense variant in DCLRE1C to the trimming of TCR beta V and J genes. An analysis that came later showed most CMV-associated TCR beta chains appearing HLA-restricted.

The PCR was carried out with 60 Vbeta primers and 13 Jbeta primers. TCRdb's table, derived via immunoSEQ multiplex PCR, lists solely in-frame clones and lacks some. The sample contains over 80,000 clones, roughly 79% of which appear only once. This TCR was recovered from a female donor in good health and CMV-seropositive. The sample comprised PBMCs. The chain uses TRBV18 and TRBJ1-5; tentative D call: TRBD1 (6 bases). CDR3: CASSPQGKDQPQHF. In DNA, the CDR3 is TGTGCCAGCTCACCTCAGGGGAAAGATCAGCCCCAGCATTTT.